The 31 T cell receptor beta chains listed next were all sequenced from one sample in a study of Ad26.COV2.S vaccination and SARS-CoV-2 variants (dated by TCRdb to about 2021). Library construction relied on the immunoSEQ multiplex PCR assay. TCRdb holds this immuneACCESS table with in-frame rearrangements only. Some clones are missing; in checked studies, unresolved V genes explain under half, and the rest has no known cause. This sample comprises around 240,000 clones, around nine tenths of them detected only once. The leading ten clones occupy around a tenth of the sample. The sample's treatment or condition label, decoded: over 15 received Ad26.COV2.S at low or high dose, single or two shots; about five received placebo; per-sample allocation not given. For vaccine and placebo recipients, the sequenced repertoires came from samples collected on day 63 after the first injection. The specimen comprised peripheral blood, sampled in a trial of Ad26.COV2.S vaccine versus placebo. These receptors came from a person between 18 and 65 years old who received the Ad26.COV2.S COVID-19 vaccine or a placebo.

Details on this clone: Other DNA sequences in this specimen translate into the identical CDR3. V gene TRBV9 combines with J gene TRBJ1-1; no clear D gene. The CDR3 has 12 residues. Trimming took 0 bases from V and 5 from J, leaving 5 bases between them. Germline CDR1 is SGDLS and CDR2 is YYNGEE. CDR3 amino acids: CASSVGGTEAFF. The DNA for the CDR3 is TGTGCCAGCAGCGTAGGGGGAACTGAAGCTTTCTTT.

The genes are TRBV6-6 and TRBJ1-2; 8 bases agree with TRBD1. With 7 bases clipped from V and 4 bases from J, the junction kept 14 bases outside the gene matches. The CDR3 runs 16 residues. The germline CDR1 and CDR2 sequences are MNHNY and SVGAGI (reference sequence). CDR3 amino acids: CASTDPSDRAFYGYTF. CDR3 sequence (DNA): TGTGCCAGCACCGACCCCTCGGACAGGGCCTTCTATGGCTACACCTTC.

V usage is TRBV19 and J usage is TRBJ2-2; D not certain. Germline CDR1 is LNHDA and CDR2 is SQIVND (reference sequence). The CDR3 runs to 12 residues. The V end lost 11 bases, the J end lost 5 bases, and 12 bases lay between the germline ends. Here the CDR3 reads CASKTGTGELFF. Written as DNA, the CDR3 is TGTGCCTCCAAAACCGGGACCGGGGAGCTGTTTTTT.

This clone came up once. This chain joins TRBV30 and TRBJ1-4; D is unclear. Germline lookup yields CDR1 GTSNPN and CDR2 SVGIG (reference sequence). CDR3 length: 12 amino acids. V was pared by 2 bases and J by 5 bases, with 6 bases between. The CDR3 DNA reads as TGTGCCTGGAGTTTAGGAAATGAAAAACTGTTTTTT. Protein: CAWSLGNEKLFF.

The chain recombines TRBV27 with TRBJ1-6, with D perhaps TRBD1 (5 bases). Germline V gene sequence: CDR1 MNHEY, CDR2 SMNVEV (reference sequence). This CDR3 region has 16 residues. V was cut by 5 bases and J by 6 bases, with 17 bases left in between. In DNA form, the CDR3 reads TGTGCCAGCAGTACCCAAGGAGGGGTCGTTAATTCACCCCTCCACTTT. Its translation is CASSTQGGVVNSPLHF.

CDR3 DNA sequence: TGCGCCAGCAGCCAAGGGGGGCAGGGACAGAAAACAGATACGCAGTATTTT. Translating gives CASSQGGQGQKTDTQYF. The chain combines TRBV4-1 with TRBJ2-3; 7 bases match TRBD1. V shed 1 base and J 3 bases; nucleotides not matched to a gene: 10. The CDR3 has 17 amino acids. Per the germline V gene, CDR1 is MGHRA and CDR2 is YSYEKL.

The CDR3 DNA reads as TGTGCCAGCAGCTTATCGGGCGGAGTTAATGAAAAACTGTTTTTT. Amino acid sequence: CASSLSGGVNEKLFF. V and J are TRBV7-2 and TRBJ1-4; D is undetermined. This CDR3 comprises 15 residues. The germline V gene encodes CDR1 SGHTA and CDR2 FQGNSA. V shed 2 bases and J shed 4 bases, with 11 bases lying between them.

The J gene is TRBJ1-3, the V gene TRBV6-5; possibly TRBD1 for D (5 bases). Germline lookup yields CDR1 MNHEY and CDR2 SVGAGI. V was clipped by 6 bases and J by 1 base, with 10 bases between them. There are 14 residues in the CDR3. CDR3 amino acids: CASRGLYSGNTIYF. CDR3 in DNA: TGTGCCAGCAGGGGACTTTATTCTGGAAACACCATATATTTT.

The CDR3 is CASSFDRAGNQPQHF. As DNA, the CDR3 is TGTGCCAGCAGTTTCGACAGGGCAGGCAATCAGCCCCAGCATTTT. The chain uses TRBV6-5 and TRBJ1-5, with TRBD1 matching 7 bases. The V and J ends lost 4 bases and 2 bases, in that order; junction bases with no gene match: 5. CDR1 MNHEY and CDR2 SVGAGI come from the germline V gene. This CDR3 spans 15 amino acids.

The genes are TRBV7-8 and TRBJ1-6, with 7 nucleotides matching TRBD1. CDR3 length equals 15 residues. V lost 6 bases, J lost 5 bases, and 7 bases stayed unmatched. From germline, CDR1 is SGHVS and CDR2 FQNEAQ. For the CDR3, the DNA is TGTGCCAGCAGAAGAGGCAGGGGGGATAATTCACCCCTCCACTTT. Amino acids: CASRRGRGDNSPLHF.

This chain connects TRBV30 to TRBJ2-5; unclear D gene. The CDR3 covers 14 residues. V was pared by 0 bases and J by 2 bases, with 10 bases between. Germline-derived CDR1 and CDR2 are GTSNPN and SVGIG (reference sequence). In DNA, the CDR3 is TGTGCCTGGAGTGTACTACTGCGGCAAGAGACCCAGTACTTC. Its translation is CAWSVLLRQETQYF. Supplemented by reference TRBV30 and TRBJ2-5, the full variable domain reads SQTIHQWPATLVQPVGSPLSLECTVEGTSNPNLYWYRQAAGRGLQLLFYSVGIGQISSEVPQNLSASRPQDRQFILSSKKLLLSDSGFYLCAWSVLLRQETQYFGPGTRLLVL.

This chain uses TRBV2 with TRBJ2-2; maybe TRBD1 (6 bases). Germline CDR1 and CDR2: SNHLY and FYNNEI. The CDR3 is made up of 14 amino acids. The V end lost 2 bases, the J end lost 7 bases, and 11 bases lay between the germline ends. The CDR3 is CASSEQGFGGELFF. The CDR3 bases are TGTGCCAGCAGTGAACAGGGGTTTGGCGGGGAGCTGTTTTTT.

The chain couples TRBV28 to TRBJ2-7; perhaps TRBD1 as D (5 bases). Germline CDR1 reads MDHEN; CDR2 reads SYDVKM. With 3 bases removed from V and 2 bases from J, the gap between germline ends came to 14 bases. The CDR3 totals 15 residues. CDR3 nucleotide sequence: TGTGCCAGCAGTTTCCCCGACAGAGCCGCCTACGAGCAGTACTTC. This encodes CASSFPDRAAYEQYF.

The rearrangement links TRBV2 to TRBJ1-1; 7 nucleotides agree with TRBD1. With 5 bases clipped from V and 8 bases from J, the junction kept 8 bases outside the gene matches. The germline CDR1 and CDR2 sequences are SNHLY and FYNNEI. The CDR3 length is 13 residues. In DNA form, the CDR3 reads TGTGCCAGCAGTTCGACAGGGCTCCAGGAAGCTTTCTTT. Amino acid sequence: CASSSTGLQEAFF.

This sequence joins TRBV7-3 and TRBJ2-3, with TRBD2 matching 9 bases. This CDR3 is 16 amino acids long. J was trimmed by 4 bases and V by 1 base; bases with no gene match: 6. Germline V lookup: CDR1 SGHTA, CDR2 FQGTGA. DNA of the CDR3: TGTGCCAGCAGCTTAATTGGCGGGAGGGCCCCAGATACGCAGTATTTT. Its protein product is CASSLIGGRAPDTQYF.

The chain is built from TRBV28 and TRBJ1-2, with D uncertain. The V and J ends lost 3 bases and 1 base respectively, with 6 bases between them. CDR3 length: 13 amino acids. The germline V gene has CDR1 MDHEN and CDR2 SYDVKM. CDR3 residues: CASSFKFNYGYTF. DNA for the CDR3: TGTGCCAGCAGTTTTAAGTTTAACTATGGCTACACCTTC.

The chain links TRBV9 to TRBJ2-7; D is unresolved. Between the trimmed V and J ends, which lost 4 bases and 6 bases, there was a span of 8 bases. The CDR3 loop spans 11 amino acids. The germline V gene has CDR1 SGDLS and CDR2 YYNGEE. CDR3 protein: CASSPGPEQYF. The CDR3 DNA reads TGTGCCAGCAGCCCCGGGCCCGAGCAGTACTTC.

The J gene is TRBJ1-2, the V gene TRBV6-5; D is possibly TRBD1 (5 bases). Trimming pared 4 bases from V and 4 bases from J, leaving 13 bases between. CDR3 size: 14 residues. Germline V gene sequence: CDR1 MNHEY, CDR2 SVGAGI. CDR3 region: CASSLGIDSYGYTF. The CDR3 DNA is TGTGCCAGCAGTTTAGGGATCGACAGCTATGGCTACACCTTC.

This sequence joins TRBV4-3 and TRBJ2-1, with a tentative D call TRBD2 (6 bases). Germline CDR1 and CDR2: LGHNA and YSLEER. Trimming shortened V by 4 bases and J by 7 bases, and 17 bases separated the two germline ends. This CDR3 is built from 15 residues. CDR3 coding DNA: TGCGCCAGCAGCCGGGGGGACGCCTCTAGGAATGAGCAGTTCTTC. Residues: CASSRGDASRNEQFF.

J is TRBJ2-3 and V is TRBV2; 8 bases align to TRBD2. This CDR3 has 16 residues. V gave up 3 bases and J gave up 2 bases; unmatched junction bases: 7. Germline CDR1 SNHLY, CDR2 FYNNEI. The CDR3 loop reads CASSDLRAGDTDTQYF. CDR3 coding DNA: TGTGCCAGCAGTGACCTGAGAGCGGGAGACACAGATACGCAGTATTTT. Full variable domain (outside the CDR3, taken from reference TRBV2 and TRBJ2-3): EPEVTQTPSHQVTQMGQEVILRCVPISNHLYFYWYRQILGQKVEFLVSFYNNEISEKSEIFDDQFSVERPDGSNFTLKIRSTKLEDSAMYFCASSDLRAGDTDTQYFGPGTRLTVL.

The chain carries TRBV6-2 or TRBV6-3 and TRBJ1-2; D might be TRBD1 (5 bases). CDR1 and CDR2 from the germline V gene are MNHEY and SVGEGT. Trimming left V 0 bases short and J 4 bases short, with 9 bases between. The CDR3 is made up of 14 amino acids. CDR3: CASSYSGQVYGYTF. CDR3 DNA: TGTGCCAGCAGTTACTCTGGACAAGTCTATGGCTACACCTTC.

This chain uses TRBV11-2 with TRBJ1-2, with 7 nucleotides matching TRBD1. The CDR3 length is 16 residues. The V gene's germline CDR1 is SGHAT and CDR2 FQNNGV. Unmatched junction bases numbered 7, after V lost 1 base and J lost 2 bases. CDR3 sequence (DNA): TGTGCCAGCAGCTTAGGCCCGACGGGACAGAACTATGGCTACACCTTC. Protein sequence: CASSLGPTGQNYGYTF.

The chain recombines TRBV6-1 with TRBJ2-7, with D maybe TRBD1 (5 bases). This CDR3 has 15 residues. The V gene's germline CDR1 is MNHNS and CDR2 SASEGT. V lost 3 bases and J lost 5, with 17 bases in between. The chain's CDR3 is CASSEPPGRANEQYF. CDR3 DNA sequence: TGTGCCAGCAGTGAGCCCCCCGGCAGGGCCAACGAGCAGTACTTC.

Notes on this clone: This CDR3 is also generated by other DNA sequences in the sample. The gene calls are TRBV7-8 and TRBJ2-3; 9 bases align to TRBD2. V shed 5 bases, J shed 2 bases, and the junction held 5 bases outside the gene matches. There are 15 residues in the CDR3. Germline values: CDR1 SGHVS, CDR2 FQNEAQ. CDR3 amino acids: CASSLSGGNTDTQYF. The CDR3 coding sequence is TGTGCCAGCAGCCTCAGCGGGGGGAACACAGATACGCAGTATTTT.

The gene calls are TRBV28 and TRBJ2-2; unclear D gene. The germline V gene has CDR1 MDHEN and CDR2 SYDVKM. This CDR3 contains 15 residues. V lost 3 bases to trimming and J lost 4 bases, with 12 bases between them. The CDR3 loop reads CASSFRQEGTGELFF. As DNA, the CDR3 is TGTGCCAGCAGTTTCCGACAAGAAGGCACCGGGGAGCTGTTTTTT. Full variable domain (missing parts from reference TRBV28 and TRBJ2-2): DVKVTQSSRYLVKRTGEKVFLECVQDMDHENMFWYRQDPGLGLRLIYFSYDVKMKEKGDIPEGYSVSREKKERFSLILESASTNQTSMYLCASSFRQEGTGELFFGEGSRLTVL.

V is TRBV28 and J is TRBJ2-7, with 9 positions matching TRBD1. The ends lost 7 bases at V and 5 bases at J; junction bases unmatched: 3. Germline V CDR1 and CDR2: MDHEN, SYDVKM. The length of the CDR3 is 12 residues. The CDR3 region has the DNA TGTGCCAGCAAAGGACAGGGGCACGAGCAGTACTTC. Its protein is CASKGQGHEQYF.

CDR3 region: CASRRSPGQGINQPQHF. The CDR3 bases are TGTGCCAGCAGACGCTCTCCGGGACAGGGGATTAATCAGCCCCAGCATTTT. The rearrangement joins TRBV28 to TRBJ1-5; TRBD1 matches at 10 bases. This CDR3 contains 17 residues. Trimming at V came to 6 bases and at J to 4 bases, leaving 12 bases not matched to a gene. The V gene's germline CDR1 is MDHEN and CDR2 SYDVKM.

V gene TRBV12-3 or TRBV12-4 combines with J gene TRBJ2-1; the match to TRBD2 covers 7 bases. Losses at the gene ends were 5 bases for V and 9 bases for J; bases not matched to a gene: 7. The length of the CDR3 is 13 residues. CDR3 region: CASSRGVSPEQFF. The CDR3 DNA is TGTGCCAGCAGTCGGGGGGTCTCTCCTGAGCAGTTCTTC.

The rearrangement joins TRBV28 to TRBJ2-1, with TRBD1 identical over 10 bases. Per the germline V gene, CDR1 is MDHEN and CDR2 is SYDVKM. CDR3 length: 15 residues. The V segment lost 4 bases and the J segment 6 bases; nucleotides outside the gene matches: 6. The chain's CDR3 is CASSSIGDRGNEQFF. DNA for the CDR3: TGTGCCAGCAGTTCGATCGGGGACAGGGGCAATGAGCAGTTCTTC.

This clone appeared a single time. This CDR3 reads CASREGPGIEQFF. DNA for the CDR3: TGTGCCAGCAGAGAGGGGCCGGGGATTGAGCAGTTCTTC. The V call is TRBV12-3 or TRBV12-4, the J call TRBJ2-1; either TRBD1 or TRBD2 may supply D (5 bases each). The length of the CDR3 is 13 residues. The germline V and J ends were trimmed by 6 bases and 9 bases, with 15 bases remaining between them.

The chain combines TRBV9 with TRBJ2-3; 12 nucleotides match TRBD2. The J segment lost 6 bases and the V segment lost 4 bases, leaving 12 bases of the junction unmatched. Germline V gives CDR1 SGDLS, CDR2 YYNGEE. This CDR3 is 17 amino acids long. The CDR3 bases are TGTGCCAGCAGCCCCCGGACTAGCGGGGTGCACGTGGATACGCAGTATTTT. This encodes CASSPRTSGVHVDTQYF.